The 26 T cell receptor beta chains listed next were all sequenced from one sample in a study of cytomegalovirus exposure and HLA in healthy donors. Amplification used 60 Vbeta primers and 13 Jbeta primers. Assay: immunoSEQ multiplex PCR; the TCRdb copy retains only in-frame clones and omits some. Recorded for this sample: tens of thousands of clones. Sequencing used PBMCs. Source of these receptors: a female donor in good health and CMV-seropositive.

The CDR3 nucleotides read TGTGCCAGCAGCTTAGGAGGCGGGACAGATGGCTACACCTTC. It translates to CASSLGGGTDGYTF. The chain has TRBV7-9 and TRBJ1-2; 7 bases agree with TRBD1. V dropped 1 base and J dropped 6; count of bases not matched to a gene: 5. Germline CDR1 is SEHNR and CDR2 is FQNEAQ (reference sequence). The CDR3 has 14 amino acids.

The CDR3 here is CASSLTNLQGFIVYEQYF. The CDR3 DNA follows: TGTGCCAGCAGCTTGACCAACCTTCAGGGGTTTATAGTCTACGAGCAGTACTTC. This chain links TRBV5-4 with TRBJ2-7, with a possible D match to TRBD1 (6 bases). Germline V gives CDR1 SGHNT, CDR2 YYREEE (reference sequence). Trimming cost V 1 base and J 3 bases, with 23 bases left between them. The length of the CDR3 is 18 residues. Full variable domain (remainder filled in from reference TRBV5-4 and TRBJ2-7): ETGVTQSPTHLIKTRGQQVTLRCSSQSGHNTVSWYQQALGQGPQFIFQYYREEENGRGNFPPRFSGLQFPNYSSELNVNALELDDSALYLCASSLTNLQGFIVYEQYFGPGTRLTVT.

The chain combines TRBV6-5 with TRBJ1-2; TRBD1 aligns across 8 bases. The CDR3 covers 15 residues. CDR1 and CDR2 (germline): MNHEY, SVGAGI. With 5 bases clipped from V and 6 bases from J, the junction kept 11 bases outside the gene matches. In nucleotides, the CDR3 is TGTGCCAGCAGTAAAGACAGGGGCGGGGTGAATGGCTACACCTTC. It specifies CASSKDRGGVNGYTF.

The genes are TRBV6-5 and TRBJ2-7; no clear D. Trimming pared 4 bases from V and 2 bases from J, leaving 12 bases between. Per the germline V gene, CDR1 is MNHEY and CDR2 is SVGAGI. This CDR3 region has 14 residues. The CDR3 sequence is CASSSILSAYEQYF. CDR3 DNA: TGTGCCAGCAGTTCGATACTGTCGGCCTACGAGCAGTACTTC.

The chain joins TRBV6-5 to TRBJ2-2; 10 positions match TRBD1. Germline CDR1 reads MNHEY; CDR2 reads SVGAGI. The CDR3 is 16 residues long. V dropped 3 bases and J dropped 6; count of bases not matched to a gene: 7. CDR3 sequence (DNA): TGTGCCAGCAGTTATACAGGGACAGGGGTATCCGGGGAGCTGTTTTTT. The encoded protein is CASSYTGTGVSGELFF.

The chain has TRBV28 and TRBJ1-2, with D possibly TRBD1 on 5 matching bases. Germline loops: CDR1 MDHEN, CDR2 SYDVKM. V gave up 5 bases and J gave up 5 bases, with 9 bases separating them. The CDR3 is made up of 12 amino acids. This CDR3 reads CASSTGTYGYTF. CDR3 DNA sequence: TGTGCCAGCAGTACCGGGACTTATGGCTACACCTTC.

The gene calls are TRBV7-2 and TRBJ1-1; a possible D gene is TRBD1 (5 bases). Trimming took 5 bases from V and 3 from J, leaving 19 bases between them. The CDR3 totals 16 residues. Germline values: CDR1 SGHTA, CDR2 FQGNSA. CDR3 in amino acids: CASSEWGSGVDTEAFF. Written as DNA, the CDR3 is TGTGCCAGCAGCGAATGGGGATCGGGGGTAGACACTGAAGCTTTCTTT.

CDR3 amino acids: CASQFTPLRTDTQYF. In DNA form, the CDR3 reads TGTGCCAGCCAATTTACTCCCCTACGTACAGATACGCAGTATTTT. This sequence joins TRBV15 and TRBJ2-3; D unresolved. Trimming took 10 bases from V and 3 from J, leaving 20 bases between them. The CDR3 sequence is 15 residues long. Germline CDR1 reads LNHNV; CDR2 reads YYDKDF (reference sequence).

The chain employs TRBV5-4 and TRBJ2-7; 7 nucleotides line up with TRBD1. The CDR3 sequence is 13 residues long. Germline V gene data show CDR1 as SGHNT and CDR2 as YYREEE (reference sequence). V lost 4 bases, J lost 3 bases, and 4 bases stayed unmatched. CDR3 protein: CASSNGDSYEQYF. The DNA for the CDR3 is TGTGCCAGCAGCAACGGGGACAGCTACGAGCAGTACTTC.

The rearrangement links TRBV6-5 to TRBJ2-4; 7 nucleotides line up with TRBD1. The J segment lost 1 base and the V segment lost 1 base, leaving 4 bases of the junction unmatched. The length of the CDR3 is 16 residues. CDR1 is MNHEY, CDR2 SVGAGI, per germline. The CDR3 protein is CASSYLAGGAKNIQYF. The DNA for the CDR3 is TGTGCCAGCAGTTACTTGGCAGGGGGTGCCAAAAACATTCAGTACTTC.

The chain combines TRBV4-1 with TRBJ1-1; 7 bases fit TRBD1. Germline V lookup: CDR1 MGHRA, CDR2 YSYEKL. The CDR3 contains 17 residues. Germline trimming cut 3 bases from V and 1 base from J; bases unmatched to any gene: 11. The CDR3 here is CASSHGSTGRRNTEAFF. DNA for the CDR3: TGCGCCAGCAGCCATGGGTCGACAGGGCGGAGGAACACTGAAGCTTTCTTT.

V gene TRBV15 combines with J gene TRBJ2-2, with TRBD1 as a possible D gene (5 bases). CDR3 length: 15 amino acids. Trimming left V 4 bases short and J 4 bases short, with 13 bases between. CDR1 is LNHNV and CDR2 is YYDKDF in the germline V gene (reference sequence). For the CDR3, the DNA is TGTGCCACCAGCATTCCCTCAGGGCCCACCGGGGAGCTGTTTTTT. This translates into CATSIPSGPTGELFF.

The V call is TRBV4-3, the J call TRBJ2-3; TRBD2 agrees at 11 bases. CDR3 length: 15 amino acids. CDR1 is LGHNA, CDR2 YSLEER, per germline. V shed 5 bases and J 2 bases; nucleotides not matched to a gene: 3. CDR3 loop: CASSGTSGHTDTQYF. CDR3 coding DNA: TGCGCCAGCAGCGGGACTAGCGGACACACAGATACGCAGTATTTT.

The chain employs TRBV6-6 and TRBJ1-2; 8 bases align to TRBD1. Looked up from germline, CDR1 is MNHNY and CDR2 is SVGAGI (reference sequence). This CDR3 is 15 amino acids long. Trimming removed 0 bases from V and 3 bases from J; junction bases left unmatched: 3. The CDR3 bases are TGTGCCAGCAGTTACTCGGCGACAGGGGACTATGGCTACACCTTC. It yields the protein CASSYSATGDYGYTF.

J is TRBJ2-7 and V is TRBV5-1; D is possibly TRBD1 (5 bases). V was shortened by 3 bases and J by 3 bases, with 13 bases between the two germline ends. There are 14 residues in the CDR3. CDR1 is SGHRS and CDR2 is YFSETQ in the germline V gene. The CDR3 DNA follows: TGCGCCAGCAGCTCAACGGACACCTTCTACGAGCAGTACTTC. This encodes CASSSTDTFYEQYF.

This chain uses TRBV18 with TRBJ2-7, with 11 positions matching TRBD2. V lost 3 bases to trimming and J lost 7 bases; unmatched junction nucleotides: 20. The CDR3 is 19 amino acids. CDR1 and CDR2 (germline): KGHSH, LQKENI. This chain's CDR3 is CASSPPSRTSGPLTREQYF. In nucleotides, the CDR3 is TGTGCCAGCTCACCGCCCTCAAGGACTAGCGGGCCCCTAACTAGGGAGCAGTACTTC.

With regard to this clone: A read error may produce the germline difference seen at one junction end. V gene TRBV15 combines with J gene TRBJ1-4; 7 bases line up with TRBD1. The CDR3 sequence is 15 residues long. The germline gives CDR1 LNHNV, CDR2 YYDKDF (reference sequence). The CDR3 loop reads CATSRDLGGDERLFF. CDR3 DNA sequence: TGTGCCACCAGCAGAGATTTAGGGGGCGATGAAAGACTGTTTTTT.

The J gene is TRBJ2-7, the V gene TRBV7-2, with 8 bases matching TRBD2. The V gene's germline CDR1 is SGHTA and CDR2 FQGNSA. The CDR3 loop spans 15 amino acids. Trimming cost V 5 bases and J 8 bases; bases outside gene matches: 14. CDR3 amino acids: CASSPAGVRNLKQYF. The CDR3 bases are TGTGCCAGCAGCCCAGCGGGGGTACGAAATCTGAAGCAGTACTTC. The full variable domain, rest sourced from reference TRBV7-2 and TRBJ2-7, is GAGVSQSPSNKVTEKGKDVELRCDPISGHTALYWYRQSLGQGLEFLIYFQGNSAPDKSGLPSDRFSAERTGGSVSTLTIQRTQQEDSAVYLCASSPAGVRNLKQYFGPGTRLTVT.

The chain has TRBV25-1 and TRBJ2-6; D call uncertain. V lost 4 bases to trimming and J lost 1 base, with 5 bases between them. The CDR3 consists of 14 residues. Germline V CDR1 and CDR2: MGHDK, SYGVNS. Here the CDR3 DNA reads TGTGCCAGCAGTGCCGTTTCTGGGGCCAACGTCCTGACTTTC. This gives the protein CASSAVSGANVLTF.

V usage is TRBV19 and J usage is TRBJ2-1; 12 nucleotides align to TRBD2. Germline assignment: CDR1 LNHDA and CDR2 SQIVND (reference sequence). CDR3 length: 18 amino acids. With V trimmed by 5 bases and J by 4 bases, 12 bases remained unmatched. The CDR3 protein is CASSRLAGGGGPYNEQFF. The CDR3 region has the DNA TGTGCCAGTAGTCGTCTAGCGGGAGGGGGGGGGCCTTACAATGAGCAGTTCTTC. Full variable domain (missing parts from reference TRBV19 and TRBJ2-1): DGGITQSPKYLFRKEGQNVTLSCEQNLNHDAMYWYRQDPGQGLRLIYYSQIVNDFQKGDIAEGYSVSREKKESFPLTVTSAQKNPTAFYLCASSRLAGGGGPYNEQFFGPGTRLTVL.

V gene TRBV29-1 combines with J gene TRBJ2-3, with 13 positions matching TRBD2. The CDR3 has 14 amino acids. CDR1 and CDR2 from the germline V gene are SQVTM and ANQGSEA. Germline trimming cut 3 bases from V and 7 bases from J; bases unmatched to any gene: 4. As DNA, the CDR3 is TGCAGCGTTGATGGGACTAGCGGGGCCTATACGCAGTATTTT. Protein: CSVDGTSGAYTQYF.

This CDR3 is CSVVAGWNTEAFF. The DNA of the CDR3 is TGCAGCGTTGTGGCAGGGTGGAACACTGAAGCTTTCTTT. The chain is built from TRBV29-1 and TRBJ1-1; possibly TRBD1 for D (5 bases). Trimming took off 4 bases at V and 1 base at J, with 10 bases between the two ends. The CDR3 length is 13 residues. CDR1 is SQVTM and CDR2 is ANQGSEA in the germline V gene.

The chain couples TRBV7-2 to TRBJ2-7, with D perhaps matching TRBD1 (6 bases). Trimming removed 5 bases at V and 3 bases at J, with 14 bases between. This CDR3 has 14 residues. Germline assignment: CDR1 SGHTA and CDR2 FQGNSA. The CDR3 coding sequence is TGTGCCAGCAGCCTTGGTGGGGGCCTCTACGAGCAGTACTTC. Protein sequence: CASSLGGGLYEQYF.

The chain combines TRBV18 with TRBJ2-7, with TRBD2 matching over 7 bases. CDR1 is KGHSH and CDR2 is LQKENI in the germline V gene. CDR3 length equals 17 residues. Losses at the gene ends were 3 bases for V and 3 bases for J; bases not matched to a gene: 14. CDR3 nucleotides: TGTGCCAGCTCACCTCTCCGGTTCCCTAGCGGAGACTACGAGCAGTACTTC. Protein product: CASSPLRFPSGDYEQYF. Full variable domain (rest looked up from reference TRBV18 and TRBJ2-7): NAGVMQNPRHLVRRRGQEARLRCSPMKGHSHVYWYRQLPEEGLKFMVYLQKENIIDESGMPKERFSAEFPKEGPSILRIQQVVRGDSAAYFCASSPLRFPSGDYEQYFGPGTRLTVT.

The chain recombines TRBV7-2 with TRBJ1-5; 7 bases map to TRBD1. The J segment lost 2 bases and the V segment lost 1 base, leaving 5 bases of the junction unmatched. Germline CDR1 SGHTA, CDR2 FQGNSA. The length of the CDR3 is 16 residues. The CDR3 here is CASSLGPGTGNQPQHF. CDR3 coding DNA: TGTGCCAGCAGCTTAGGCCCAGGGACAGGCAATCAGCCCCAGCATTTT.

The gene calls are TRBV9 and TRBJ1-4; D not resolved. CDR3 length: 15 residues. The germline V gene has CDR1 SGDLS and CDR2 YYNGEE. Between the trimmed V and J ends, which lost 3 bases and 0 bases, there was a span of 9 bases. CDR3 loop: CASSAGFTTNEKLFF. The DNA for the CDR3 is TGTGCCAGCAGCGCCGGGTTTACAACTAATGAAAAACTGTTTTTT.